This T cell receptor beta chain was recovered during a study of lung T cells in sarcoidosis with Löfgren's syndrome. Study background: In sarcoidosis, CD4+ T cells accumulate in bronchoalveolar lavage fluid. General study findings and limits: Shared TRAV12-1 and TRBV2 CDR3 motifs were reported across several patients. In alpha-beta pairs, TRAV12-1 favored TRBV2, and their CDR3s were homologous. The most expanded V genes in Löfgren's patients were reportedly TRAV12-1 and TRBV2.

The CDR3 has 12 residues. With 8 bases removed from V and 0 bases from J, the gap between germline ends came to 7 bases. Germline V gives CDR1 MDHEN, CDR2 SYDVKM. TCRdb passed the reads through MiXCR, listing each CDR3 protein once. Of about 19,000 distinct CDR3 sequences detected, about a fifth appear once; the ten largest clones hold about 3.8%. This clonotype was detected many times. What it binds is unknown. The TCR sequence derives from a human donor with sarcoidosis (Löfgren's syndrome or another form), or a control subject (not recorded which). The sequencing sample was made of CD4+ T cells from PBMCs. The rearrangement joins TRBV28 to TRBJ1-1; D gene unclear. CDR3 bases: TGTGCCAGCTACCAGGTGAACACTGAAGCTTTCTTT. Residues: CASYQVNTEAFF.